This T cell receptor (beta chain) was recorded in a study of blood T cell repertoires in COVID-19. Study-level background: Samples of COVID-19 (acute and convalescent) were obtained from the United States, Italy and Spain.

TCRdb's copy holds only in-frame clones and misses some; the assay was immunoSEQ multiplex PCR. The sample holds about 380,000 clones, around 87% seen once. Adults between about 18 and 95 years of age took part from 24 US areas. Cohort assignment relied on participant-reported clinical history. Cohort 3 recovered donors had two negative PCRs, clearance, or symptom resolution. The receptor comes from a man aged 25 to 40 who had recovered from COVID-19. Sequenced: PBMCs or T cells enriched from blood (not recorded which).

The CDR3 loop reads CAYYGPGHRPEQFF. In DNA form, the CDR3 reads TGTGCCTACTATGGGCCGGGACATCGACCCGAGCAGTTCTTC. V usage is TRBV30 and J usage is TRBJ2-1; a possible D gene is TRBD1 (6 bases). Germline-derived CDR1 and CDR2 are GTSNPN and SVGIG (reference sequence). Trimming removed 7 bases from V and 10 bases from J, with 23 bases in between. This CDR3 is built from 14 residues.